This T cell receptor (beta chain) was observed in a study of OX40 agonist ivuxolimab in advanced cancers. Findings and limits, study-wide: More expanded clones were seen, on average, in CD8+ T cells than in CD4+.

For this clone: Its target is not known.

TCRdb's copy holds only in-frame clones and misses some; the assay was immunoSEQ multiplex PCR. The sample consists of approximately 52,000 clones, about 88% of them appearing once. Enrollment shut out patients with autoimmune disease history or systemic immunosuppression. The CDR3 contains 14 residues. The ends were cut back, 6 bases at V and 4 bases at J, with 15 bases in the middle. Germline lookup yields CDR1 LNHDA and CDR2 SQIVND (reference sequence). The V and J genes are TRBV19 and TRBJ2-5; D might be TRBD1 (6 bases). Sequenced here: CD4+ or CD8+ T cells sorted from blood, sampled in a trial of the OX40 agonist ivuxolimab. The clonotype originates from an adult with an advanced solid tumor such as melanoma, head and neck, liver or kidney cancer. The CDR3 nucleotides are TGTGCCAGTAGGCAGGGGCATAGTTCAGAGACCCAGTACTTC. Translating it yields CASRQGHSSETQYF.